A selection of T cell receptor beta chains follows, all from one sample in a study of brain T cells in children with intractable seizures. Clones were sequenced by immunoSEQ multiplex PCR, and TCRdb holds only the in-frame ones, with some missing. The sample holds roughly 8,700 clones, more than 55% seen once. Source: resected brain tissue, taken at surgery. The receptors shown here come from a girl aged 2 to 10 with tuberous sclerosis and intractable seizures. Each CDR3 is given with its conserved first and last residue. Each record gives: V gene, D gene, clone size, J gene, CDR3 protein, CDR3 DNA. A D gene is named only where the DNA matches it firmly. Size is omitted from some rows. Given values are once, few, many or a class for expanded clones.

V gene: TRBV3-1/TRBV3-2; D gene: TRBD2; clone size: .; J gene: TRBJ2-3; CDR3 protein: CASSPWGGSGTDTQYF; CDR3 DNA: TGTGCCAGCAGCCCTTGGGGGGGTTCCGGCACAGATACGCAGTATTTT
V gene: TRBV3-1/TRBV3-2; D gene: TRBD1; clone size: .; J gene: TRBJ1-1; CDR3 protein: CASSQEGVTGRNTEAFF; CDR3 DNA: TGTGCCAGCAGCCAAGAAGGGGTGACAGGGCGGAACACTGAAGCTTTCTTT
V gene: TRBV4-1; D gene: TRBD1; clone size: .; J gene: TRBJ2-5; CDR3 protein: CASSQGQLEETQYF; CDR3 DNA: TGCGCCAGCAGCCAGGGACAGCTTGAAGAGACCCAGTACTTC
V gene: TRBV5-1; D gene: TRBD1; clone size: few; J gene: TRBJ1-2; CDR3 protein: CASSWDRDYGYTF; CDR3 DNA: TGCGCCAGCAGCTGGGACAGGGACTATGGCTACACCTTC
V gene: TRBV10-2; D gene: .; clone size: .; J gene: TRBJ2-1; CDR3 protein: CASTPDNSYNEQFF; CDR3 DNA: TGCGCCAGCACCCCGGACAACTCCTACAATGAGCAGTTCTTC
V gene: TRBV6-5; D gene: .; clone size: .; J gene: TRBJ1-2; CDR3 protein: CASIRTGIYGYTF; CDR3 DNA: TGTGCCAGCATTCGAACAGGAATCTATGGCTACACCTTC
V gene: TRBV7-2; D gene: TRBD2; clone size: few; J gene: TRBJ2-3; CDR3 protein: CASSLVLAVSTDTQYF; CDR3 DNA: TGTGCCAGCAGCTTAGTACTAGCGGTGAGCACAGATACGCAGTATTTT
V gene: TRBV7-3; D gene: .; clone size: .; J gene: TRBJ2-1; CDR3 protein: CASSKGLGKYNEQFF; CDR3 DNA: TGTGCCAGCAGTAAGGGACTGGGGAAATACAATGAGCAGTTCTTC
V gene: TRBV24-1; D gene: .; clone size: .; J gene: TRBJ2-6; CDR3 protein: CATSDSRANVLTF; CDR3 DNA: TGTGCCACCAGTGATTCCCGGGCCAACGTCCTGACTTTC
V gene: TRBV5-4; D gene: .; clone size: few; J gene: TRBJ1-1; CDR3 protein: CASSGTRTFF; CDR3 DNA: TGTGCCAGCAGCGGGACGAGAACTTTCTTT
V gene: TRBV5-1; D gene: .; clone size: .; J gene: TRBJ1-1; CDR3 protein: CASSSGTYLNTEAFF; CDR3 DNA: TGCGCCAGCAGCTCCGGGACTTACCTGAACACTGAAGCTTTCTTT
V gene: TRBV4-1; D gene: TRBD1; clone size: .; J gene: TRBJ2-2; CDR3 protein: CASSGQGSAGELFF; CDR3 DNA: TGCGCCAGCAGCGGACAGGGGAGCGCCGGGGAGCTGTTTTTT
V gene: TRBV5-8; D gene: .; clone size: .; J gene: TRBJ2-2; CDR3 protein: CASSQTVLEGGELFF; CDR3 DNA: TGTGCCAGCAGTCAGACAGTATTGGAAGGCGGGGAGCTGTTTTTT
V gene: TRBV9; D gene: TRBD2; clone size: .; J gene: TRBJ2-1; CDR3 protein: CASTRLAGDNEQFF; CDR3 DNA: TGTGCCAGCACCCGACTAGCGGGGGACAATGAGCAGTTCTTC
V gene: TRBV27; D gene: TRBD1; clone size: .; J gene: TRBJ2-7; CDR3 protein: CASSVGNRGPYEQYF; CDR3 DNA: TGTGCCAGCAGTGTAGGAAACAGGGGCCCCTACGAGCAGTACTTC
V gene: TRBV27; D gene: TRBD1; clone size: .; J gene: TRBJ1-2; CDR3 protein: CASSGTGGLTSNYGYTF; CDR3 DNA: TGTGCCAGCAGTGGGACAGGGGGACTAACATCAAACTATGGCTACACCTTC
V gene: TRBV15; D gene: .; clone size: medium-sized; J gene: TRBJ1-2; CDR3 protein: CATSRVARGANYGYTF; CDR3 DNA: TGTGCCACCAGCAGAGTCGCTCGTGGAGCTAACTATGGCTACACCTTC
V gene: TRBV25-1; D gene: TRBD1; clone size: few; J gene: TRBJ2-2; CDR3 protein: CASSEYESPDRQTGELFF; CDR3 DNA: TGTGCCAGCAGTGAATATGAATCCCCGGACAGGCAAACCGGGGAGCTGTTTTTT
V gene: TRBV5-1; D gene: .; clone size: once; J gene: TRBJ2-1; CDR3 protein: CASTSNTPNEQFF; CDR3 DNA: TGCGCCAGCACCTCTAACACTCCTAATGAGCAGTTCTTC
V gene: TRBV13; D gene: .; clone size: .; J gene: TRBJ1-5; CDR3 protein: CASSLANSLNQPQHF; CDR3 DNA: TGTGCCAGCAGCTTAGCCAACAGCCTCAATCAGCCCCAGCATTTT
V gene: TRBV6-1; D gene: .; clone size: .; J gene: TRBJ1-4; CDR3 protein: CASSENEQQTTNEKLFF; CDR3 DNA: TGTGCCAGCAGCGAAAACGAGCAGCAGACAACTAATGAAAAACTGTTTTTT
V gene: TRBV18; D gene: .; clone size: .; J gene: TRBJ2-2; CDR3 protein: CASSRGRQGWTGELFF; CDR3 DNA: TGTGCCAGCTCGCGAGGGCGGCAGGGATGGACCGGGGAGCTGTTTTTT
V gene: TRBV24-1; D gene: .; clone size: .; J gene: TRBJ1-1; CDR3 protein: CATSEQGNTEAFF; CDR3 DNA: TGTGCCACCAGTGAGCAGGGAAACACTGAAGCTTTCTTT
V gene: TRBV4-1; D gene: .; clone size: .; J gene: TRBJ1-4; CDR3 protein: CASSQVGLTNEKLFF; CDR3 DNA: TGCGCCAGCAGCCAAGTGGGGTTAACTAATGAAAAACTGTTTTTT
V gene: TRBV4-1; D gene: TRBD2; clone size: .; J gene: TRBJ2-1; CDR3 protein: CASSQDVLAGMKQFF; CDR3 DNA: TGCGCCAGCAGCCAAGATGTTCTAGCGGGGATGAAGCAGTTCTTC
V gene: TRBV4-2; D gene: TRBD1; clone size: .; J gene: TRBJ1-5; CDR3 protein: CASSQDRRTGSYSNQPQHF; CDR3 DNA: TGTGCCAGCAGCCAAGATAGGAGGACAGGGAGTTATAGCAATCAGCCCCAGCATTTT
V gene: TRBV5-1; D gene: .; clone size: few; J gene: TRBJ1-6; CDR3 protein: CASSLMRPTDSPLHF; CDR3 DNA: TGCGCCAGCAGCTTGATGCGGCCGACCGATTCACCCCTCCACTTT